This is a list of T cell receptor beta chains from one sample in a study of long-term antiretroviral therapy in people with HIV. The method was immunoSEQ multiplex PCR; TCRdb's version includes in-frame clones alone and lacks a portion of them. This sample has around 20,000 clones, with 79% found just once. Material: unsorted PBMCs, obtained at the start of antiretroviral therapy, before treatment. The receptor set was obtained from a man between 18 and 29 years old with HIV. Each CDR3 is given with its conserved first and last residue. D genes are given only for firm matches. Size is stated for part of the rows, as once, few or many counts, or as a class when the clone is expanded.

j_call: TRBJ1-2; v_call: TRBV28; d_call: .; clone_size: .; cdr3_nt: TGTCAGGTGAGCCAGAACTATGGCTACACCTTC; cdr3_aa: CQVSQNYGYTF
j_call: TRBJ2-3; v_call: TRBV28; d_call: TRBD2; clone_size: .; cdr3_nt: TGTGCCAGCAGTTTAAGCGGGAGATTGGTAGATACGCAGTATTTT; cdr3_aa: CASSLSGRLVDTQYF
j_call: TRBJ2-4; v_call: TRBV7-9; d_call: .; clone_size: .; cdr3_nt: TGTGCCAGCAGCTTCCCCGGGAAAAACATTCAGTACTTC; cdr3_aa: CASSFPGKNIQYF
j_call: TRBJ1-5; v_call: TRBV6-1; d_call: .; clone_size: .; cdr3_nt: TGTGCCAGCAGTGAATTGGTTGGGGTGTCGGGCAATCAGCCCCAGCATTTT; cdr3_aa: CASSELVGVSGNQPQHF
j_call: TRBJ2-7; v_call: TRBV6-5; d_call: TRBD2; clone_size: .; cdr3_nt: TGTGCCAGCAGTCCCTATACTAGCGGGAGTTACGAGCAGTACTTC; cdr3_aa: CASSPYTSGSYEQYF
j_call: TRBJ2-7; v_call: TRBV7-9; d_call: TRBD1; clone_size: .; cdr3_nt: TGTGCCAGCAGCCTGAATTCAGGGGGAGTGGGGGAGCAGTACTTC; cdr3_aa: CASSLNSGGVGEQYF
j_call: TRBJ2-7; v_call: TRBV28; d_call: .; clone_size: .; cdr3_nt: TGTGCCACCGGAGGCGATGAGCAGTACTTC; cdr3_aa: CATGGDEQYF
j_call: TRBJ2-7; v_call: TRBV6-5; d_call: .; clone_size: few; cdr3_nt: TGTGCCAGCAGTTTGGCACGATCAAGGATGTACGAGCAGTACTTC; cdr3_aa: CASSLARSRMYEQYF
j_call: TRBJ2-1; v_call: TRBV7-8; d_call: TRBD2; clone_size: .; cdr3_nt: TGTGCCAGCAGCTTTACTAGCGGGAATGTCCTGTTCTTC; cdr3_aa: CASSFTSGNVLFF
j_call: TRBJ1-1; v_call: TRBV7-9; d_call: .; clone_size: .; cdr3_nt: TGTGCCAGCAGCCCCCGCTTCCCAGGCGGGCCTTTGAACACTGAAGCTTTCTTT; cdr3_aa: CASSPRFPGGPLNTEAFF
j_call: TRBJ2-3; v_call: TRBV21-1; d_call: .; clone_size: .; cdr3_nt: TGTGCCAGCAGCAAAGAAACTGGGACTAGGGAAAGGACAGATACGCAGTATTTT; cdr3_aa: CASSKETGTRERTDTQYF
j_call: TRBJ2-7; v_call: TRBV28; d_call: .; clone_size: .; cdr3_nt: TGTGCCAGCAGTTCCGTCCAGGACGAGCAGTACTTC; cdr3_aa: CASSSVQDEQYF
j_call: TRBJ2-7; v_call: TRBV30; d_call: .; clone_size: once; cdr3_nt: TGTGCCTGGTCGCGGACCTACGAGCAGTACTTC; cdr3_aa: CAWSRTYEQYF
j_call: TRBJ1-2; v_call: TRBV5-1; d_call: .; clone_size: once; cdr3_nt: TGCGCCAGCAGCTTGGAGCTCAGAAACTATGGCTACACCTTC; cdr3_aa: CASSLELRNYGYTF
j_call: TRBJ2-3; v_call: TRBV10-2; d_call: TRBD1; clone_size: .; cdr3_nt: TGCGCCAGCAGCCCGGGGACAGGGGAGGTCGCAGATACGCAGTATTTT; cdr3_aa: CASSPGTGEVADTQYF
j_call: TRBJ2-3; v_call: TRBV18; d_call: .; clone_size: .; cdr3_nt: TGTGCCAGCTCCCCGACTGAAGATACGCAGTATTTT; cdr3_aa: CASSPTEDTQYF
j_call: TRBJ2-1; v_call: TRBV5-1; d_call: .; clone_size: .; cdr3_nt: TGCGCCAGCAGCCCCGTCACGAGCAATGAGCAGTTCTTC; cdr3_aa: CASSPVTSNEQFF
j_call: TRBJ2-1; v_call: TRBV9; d_call: .; clone_size: .; cdr3_nt: TGTGCCAGCAGCGTAGACAGGGAAGGGTGGGGCAATGAGCAGTTCTTC; cdr3_aa: CASSVDREGWGNEQFF
j_call: TRBJ1-5; v_call: TRBV5-1; d_call: .; clone_size: few; cdr3_nt: TGCGCCAGCAGCTTGGATGGGGCACGTCAGCCCCAGCATTTT; cdr3_aa: CASSLDGARQPQHF
j_call: TRBJ2-2; v_call: TRBV7-9; d_call: TRBD1; clone_size: .; cdr3_nt: TGTGCCAGCACCGGACAGGGGACCGGGGAGCTGTTTTTT; cdr3_aa: CASTGQGTGELFF
j_call: TRBJ2-1; v_call: TRBV5-1; d_call: .; clone_size: .; cdr3_nt: TGCGCCAGCAGCCCCCGGGACCTCGCCAATGAGCAGTTCTTC; cdr3_aa: CASSPRDLANEQFF
j_call: TRBJ2-3; v_call: TRBV5-1; d_call: .; clone_size: few; cdr3_nt: TGCGCCAGCAGCTTCGTAGGAGGGCCAGATACGCAGTATTTT; cdr3_aa: CASSFVGGPDTQYF
j_call: TRBJ2-7; v_call: TRBV6-5; d_call: .; clone_size: .; cdr3_nt: TGTGCCAGCAGGGGGCTTGGCAGCAATACCTACGAGCAGTACTTC; cdr3_aa: CASRGLGSNTYEQYF
j_call: TRBJ1-1; v_call: TRBV2; d_call: .; clone_size: .; cdr3_nt: TGTGCCAGCAGTGAAGCACGGATGAACACTGAAGCTTTCTTT; cdr3_aa: CASSEARMNTEAFF
j_call: TRBJ2-3; v_call: TRBV14; d_call: .; clone_size: .; cdr3_nt: TGTGCCAGCAGCCAGGCCGGGGCCCCTTTAACGCAGTATTTT; cdr3_aa: CASSQAGAPLTQYF
j_call: TRBJ2-7; v_call: TRBV28; d_call: TRBD2; clone_size: .; cdr3_nt: TGTGCCAGCAGGCGGGGGGGTCCCTCCTACGAGCAGTACTTC; cdr3_aa: CASRRGGPSYEQYF
j_call: TRBJ1-4; v_call: TRBV6-5; d_call: .; clone_size: .; cdr3_nt: TGTGCCAGCAGCCTCGGGGGGGGGCTAAATGAAAAACTGTTTTTT; cdr3_aa: CASSLGGGLNEKLFF
j_call: TRBJ2-1; v_call: TRBV27; d_call: .; clone_size: .; cdr3_nt: TGTGCCAGCGGAAGGGGAGGTGACTACAATGAGCAGTTCTTC; cdr3_aa: CASGRGGDYNEQFF
j_call: TRBJ2-2; v_call: TRBV9; d_call: .; clone_size: few; cdr3_nt: TGTGCCAGCAGCGTAGGGGTAATTGGGACCGGGGAGCTGTTTTTT; cdr3_aa: CASSVGVIGTGELFF
j_call: TRBJ1-1; v_call: TRBV29-1; d_call: TRBD1; clone_size: .; cdr3_nt: TGCAGCGTCTCGGACAGGGTGAACACTGAAGCTTTCTTT; cdr3_aa: CSVSDRVNTEAFF
j_call: TRBJ2-3; v_call: TRBV19; d_call: .; clone_size: medium-sized; cdr3_nt: TGTGCCAGTAGTGAGGAACTTAGGCTGACAGATACGCAGTATTTT; cdr3_aa: CASSEELRLTDTQYF
j_call: TRBJ2-2; v_call: TRBV28; d_call: .; clone_size: once; cdr3_nt: TGTGCCAGCAGAGGTCGATGGGGGGAGGACGGGGAGCTGTTTTTT; cdr3_aa: CASRGRWGEDGELFF
j_call: TRBJ2-2; v_call: TRBV6-1; d_call: .; clone_size: .; cdr3_nt: TGTGCCAGCAGTGAAGGGGGGGCGAGGGCCGGGGAGCTGTTTTTT; cdr3_aa: CASSEGGARAGELFF
j_call: TRBJ1-1; v_call: TRBV14; d_call: TRBD1; clone_size: .; cdr3_nt: TGTGCCAGCAGCCAAGATCTGACAGGGGGCTCTTTCTTT; cdr3_aa: CASSQDLTGGSFF
j_call: TRBJ2-2; v_call: TRBV27; d_call: .; clone_size: medium-sized; cdr3_nt: TGTGCCAGCAGTCTGAACACCGGGGAGCTGTTTTTT; cdr3_aa: CASSLNTGELFF
j_call: TRBJ2-1; v_call: TRBV19; d_call: .; clone_size: few; cdr3_nt: TGTGCCAGTAGTATCCTACGGAGCTCCTACAATGAGCAGTTCTTC; cdr3_aa: CASSILRSSYNEQFF
j_call: TRBJ2-7; v_call: TRBV9; d_call: .; clone_size: .; cdr3_nt: TGTGCCAGCAGCGCCGCAGGGGGGGGGCGGGAGCAGTACTTC; cdr3_aa: CASSAAGGGREQYF
j_call: TRBJ2-2; v_call: TRBV4-2; d_call: .; clone_size: .; cdr3_nt: TGTGCCAGCAGCCAAGGGGATTCCCACACCGGGGAGCTGTTTTTT; cdr3_aa: CASSQGDSHTGELFF
j_call: TRBJ2-7; v_call: TRBV5-6; d_call: .; clone_size: medium-sized; cdr3_nt: TGTGCCAGCAGCTACGGGGCGAGCTCCTACGAGCAGTACTTC; cdr3_aa: CASSYGASSYEQYF
j_call: TRBJ2-7; v_call: TRBV9; d_call: TRBD2; clone_size: .; cdr3_nt: TGTGCCAGCAGCCTAGCGGGAGGCGCCTACGAGCAGTACTTC; cdr3_aa: CASSLAGGAYEQYF
j_call: TRBJ2-1; v_call: TRBV5-4; d_call: TRBD2; clone_size: .; cdr3_nt: TGTGCCAGCAGCTTGGGACTAGCGGCCTACAATGAGCAGTTCTTC; cdr3_aa: CASSLGLAAYNEQFF
j_call: TRBJ2-1; v_call: TRBV27; d_call: TRBD2; clone_size: .; cdr3_nt: TGTGCCAGCGGTACCGGGACTACCTTCTACAATGAGCAGTTCTTC; cdr3_aa: CASGTGTTFYNEQFF
j_call: TRBJ2-5; v_call: TRBV5-8; d_call: .; clone_size: .; cdr3_nt: TGTGCCAGCAGCTCCCAAGAGACCCAGTACTTC; cdr3_aa: CASSSQETQYF
j_call: TRBJ2-7; v_call: TRBV7-6; d_call: .; clone_size: .; cdr3_nt: TGTGCCAGCAGCCGCGCAGAGGACTACGAGCAGTACTTC; cdr3_aa: CASSRAEDYEQYF
j_call: TRBJ1-2; v_call: TRBV27; d_call: TRBD1; clone_size: .; cdr3_nt: TGTGCCAGCAGTTTACACAGGGGATATGGCTACACCTTC; cdr3_aa: CASSLHRGYGYTF
j_call: TRBJ2-2; v_call: TRBV21-1; d_call: .; clone_size: .; cdr3_nt: TGTGCCAGCAGCATAGGCCACTGGAGGAGCGGGGAGCTGTTTTTT; cdr3_aa: CASSIGHWRSGELFF
j_call: TRBJ2-7; v_call: TRBV4-1; d_call: .; clone_size: .; cdr3_nt: TGCGCCAGCAGCCGCGATAGCTTTTCCTACGAGCAGTACTTC; cdr3_aa: CASSRDSFSYEQYF
j_call: TRBJ2-4; v_call: TRBV28; d_call: TRBD2; clone_size: .; cdr3_nt: TGTGCCAGCAGTTTACCGGCGGGACTGGGGGGGAACATTCAGTACTTC; cdr3_aa: CASSLPAGLGGNIQYF
j_call: TRBJ2-1; v_call: TRBV11-3; d_call: .; clone_size: once; cdr3_nt: TGTGCCAGCAGCCCCTCAGTAACCAATGAGCAGTTCTTC; cdr3_aa: CASSPSVTNEQFF
j_call: TRBJ2-7; v_call: TRBV7-2; d_call: TRBD2; clone_size: .; cdr3_nt: TGTGCCAGCAGCTTAGAGGCTAGCGGGAGATCCGAGCAGTACTTC; cdr3_aa: CASSLEASGRSEQYF
j_call: TRBJ2-3; v_call: TRBV4-3; d_call: .; clone_size: .; cdr3_nt: TGCGCCAGCAGCCAAGATCCCGGAACTAGCACAGATACGCAGTATTTT; cdr3_aa: CASSQDPGTSTDTQYF
j_call: TRBJ2-1; v_call: TRBV10-3; d_call: .; clone_size: .; cdr3_nt: TGTGCCATCAGTAAATATAGCGGATCCTACAATGAGCAGTTCTTC; cdr3_aa: CAISKYSGSYNEQFF
j_call: TRBJ2-5; v_call: TRBV7-9; d_call: TRBD2; clone_size: .; cdr3_nt: TGTGCCAGCAGCTCCAGGGACTACCACCCAGAGACCCAGTACTTC; cdr3_aa: CASSSRDYHPETQYF
j_call: TRBJ1-5; v_call: TRBV28; d_call: .; clone_size: few; cdr3_nt: TGTGCCAGCAGTTTTAATCAGCCCCAGCATTTT; cdr3_aa: CASSFNQPQHF
j_call: TRBJ2-7; v_call: TRBV5-6; d_call: .; clone_size: .; cdr3_nt: TGTGCCAGCAGCTTGGAGAGGGACTCCCTGACCTACGAGCAGTACTTC; cdr3_aa: CASSLERDSLTYEQYF
j_call: TRBJ2-7; v_call: TRBV27; d_call: .; clone_size: .; cdr3_nt: TGTGCCAGCAGTTTAATTTCAGGGAACGAGCAGTACTTC; cdr3_aa: CASSLISGNEQYF
j_call: TRBJ2-7; v_call: TRBV25-1; d_call: TRBD2; clone_size: .; cdr3_nt: TGTGCCAGCAGTGGCGGGGGAGGTACGACCTACGAGCAGTACTTC; cdr3_aa: CASSGGGGTTYEQYF
j_call: TRBJ2-7; v_call: TRBV19; d_call: .; clone_size: few; cdr3_nt: TGTGCCAGTAGTTTCCGGACCCTGGGAAGCGAGCAGTACTTC; cdr3_aa: CASSFRTLGSEQYF
j_call: TRBJ2-7; v_call: TRBV28; d_call: .; clone_size: .; cdr3_nt: TGTGCCAGCAGTTTATCTCAGGGTGGTGTAAACGAGCAGTACTTC; cdr3_aa: CASSLSQGGVNEQYF